These T cell receptor beta chains were read from a single sample in a study of Graves' ophthalmopathy and Graves' hyperthyroidism. TCRdb analysed the multiplex PCR reads with MiXCR anew, one entry per CDR3 protein. The sample yields about half a million distinct CDR3 sequences, 13% to 15% seen once. The sequenced material came from blood. Every receptor here comes from a woman in her 30s with Graves' ophthalmopathy. CDR3s include the opening cysteine and the closing phenylalanine or tryptophan. D genes are given only for firm matches. Not all rows give a size; the values are once, few, many and, for expanded clones, a class.

CDR3	DNA	size	J	V	D
CAWSVPGITGYTF	TGTGCCTGGAGTGTCCCAGGGATCACGGGCTACACCTTC	few	TRBJ1-2	TRBV30	.
CASMSWGVRDSPLHF	TGTGCCAGCATGTCTTGGGGAGTTCGGGATTCACCCCTCCACTTT	many	TRBJ1-6	TRBV28	.
CASSLWGMFTEAFF	TGTGCCAGCAGCTTGTGGGGGATGTTCACTGAAGCTTTCTTT	many	TRBJ1-1	TRBV5-6	.
CASSTLDSLYEQYF	TGTGCCAGCAGTACCTTGGACAGTCTCTACGAGCAGTACTTC	many	TRBJ2-7	TRBV28	.
CASSRDGGEQYF	TGTGCCAGCTCAAGGGACGGAGGGGAGCAGTACTTC	few	TRBJ2-7	TRBV18	.
CASSLSGPAGELFF	TGTGCCAGCAGTTTGTCAGGGCCGGCCGGGGAGCTGTTTTTT	.	TRBJ2-2	TRBV12-3/TRBV12-4	.
CASSLAGGGSEAFF	TGCGCCAGCAGCTTGGCCGGTGGGGGCTCTGAAGCTTTCTTT	.	TRBJ1-1	TRBV5-1	.
CSANQGGEQYF	TGCAGTGCTAATCAGGGAGGCGAGCAGTACTTC	.	TRBJ2-7	TRBV20-1	.
CASSFERNSEAFF	TGTGCCAGCAGCTTCGAACGGAACTCGGAAGCTTTCTTT	many	TRBJ1-1	TRBV7-2	.
CASSGYSVASGANVLTF	TGTGCCAGCAGTGGTTACAGCGTCGCTTCTGGGGCCAACGTCCTGACTTTC	many	TRBJ2-6	TRBV27	.
CATSERTGTEAFF	TGTGCCACCAGTGAGCGGACCGGGACAGAAGCTTTCTTT	many	TRBJ1-1	TRBV24-1	.
CASSPGTVDYEQYF	TGTGCCAGCAGCCCCGGGACCGTTGACTACGAGCAGTACTTC	.	TRBJ2-7	TRBV12-3/TRBV12-4	.
CASSSAVRAEQYF	TGTGCCAGCAGTTCCGCAGTTAGGGCAGAGCAGTACTTC	.	TRBJ2-7	TRBV12-3/TRBV12-4	.
CASNHEGGQPQHF	TGTGCCAGCAACCACGAGGGGGGTCAGCCCCAGCATTTT	many	TRBJ1-5	TRBV6-1	.
CSAPTGEYNSPLHF	TGCAGTGCCCCGACAGGCGAATATAATTCACCCCTCCACTTT	many	TRBJ1-6	TRBV20-1	.
CASRPLLAGGPEETQYF	TGTGCCAGCAGGCCGCTCCTAGCGGGAGGGCCGGAGGAGACCCAGTACTTC	many	TRBJ2-5	TRBV12-3/TRBV12-4	TRBD2
CASSDLAGDPYEQYF	TGTGCCAGCAGTGACTTAGCGGGAGATCCCTACGAGCAGTACTTC	many	TRBJ2-7	TRBV28	TRBD2
CASSWTGGYQPQHF	TGTGCCAGCAGTTGGACAGGAGGCTACCAGCCCCAGCATTTT	many	TRBJ1-5	TRBV28	TRBD1
CASSFWGVGTEAFF	TGTGCCAGCAGCTTTTGGGGAGTGGGGACTGAAGCTTTCTTT	many	TRBJ1-1	TRBV13	.
CASSLEGQSNYGYTF	TGTGCCAGCAGCCTAGAAGGACAGTCCAATTATGGCTACACCTTC	many	TRBJ1-2	TRBV7-8	.
CASSERAGETQYF	TGTGCCAGCAGTGAAAGGGCGGGAGAGACCCAGTACTTC	.	TRBJ2-5	TRBV6-1	.
CASTTRGFGNYGYTF	TGTGCCAGCACCACGAGGGGATTCGGGAACTATGGCTACACCTTC	many	TRBJ1-2	TRBV6-1	.
CASRHHGRETQYF	TGTGCCAGCAGACACCACGGACGGGAGACCCAGTACTTC	many	TRBJ2-5	TRBV7-2	.
CASSEAVEYQPQHF	TGTGCCAGCAGTGAAGCGGTGGAGTATCAGCCCCAGCATTTT	few	TRBJ1-5	TRBV6-1	.
CASSLQRNSYEQYF	TGTGCCAGCAGTTTACAGCGGAACTCCTACGAGCAGTACTTC	.	TRBJ2-7	TRBV28	.
CASSSPGLAGNIQYF	TGTGCCAGCAGCTCGCCGGGACTAGCGGGAAACATTCAGTACTTC	many	TRBJ2-4	TRBV6-1	TRBD2
CASGLGHSGTEAFF	TGTGCTAGTGGTTTGGGACATTCGGGCACTGAAGCTTTCTTT	many	TRBJ1-1	TRBV12-5	.
CASSLADANSYEQYF	TGCGCCAGCAGCTTGGCCGACGCAAACTCCTACGAGCAGTACTTC	many	TRBJ2-7	TRBV5-1	.
CASGLRSGGTDTQYF	TGTGCCAGCGGATTGCGGAGCGGGGGCACAGATACGCAGTATTTT	many	TRBJ2-3	TRBV2	TRBD2
CASWTGRSNQPQHF	TGTGCCAGCTGGACAGGGCGCAGCAATCAGCCCCAGCATTTT	.	TRBJ1-5	TRBV28	TRBD1
CASSPRVGDTETQYF	TGTGCCAGCTCACCACGGGTGGGAGACACGGAGACCCAGTACTTC	.	TRBJ2-5	TRBV28	.
CASSYGNRGHEQYF	TGTGCCAGCAGTTACGGGAACAGAGGCCACGAGCAGTACTTC	many	TRBJ2-7	TRBV28	.
CASSYRGREGTEAFF	TGTGCCAGCAGCTACAGAGGTCGTGAAGGCACTGAAGCTTTCTTT	few	TRBJ1-1	TRBV28	.
CASISIGPKGQPQHF	TGTGCCAGCATCTCTATAGGCCCCAAGGGGCAGCCCCAGCATTTT	.	TRBJ1-5	TRBV6-2/TRBV6-3	.
CASSEEGSYEQYF	TGTGCCAGCAGTGAAGAGGGTTCCTACGAGCAGTACTTC	many	TRBJ2-7	TRBV6-1	.
CASSRSGRGETQYF	TGTGCCAGCAGTCGGAGCGGGAGAGGAGAGACCCAGTACTTC	many	TRBJ2-5	TRBV2	TRBD2
CAGGKDRVNYEQYF	TGTGCCGGTGGGAAGGACAGGGTGAACTACGAGCAGTACTTC	many	TRBJ2-7	TRBV2	TRBD1
CASSYGGGEQYF	TGTGCCAGCAGCTACGGGGGCGGCGAGCAGTACTTC	many	TRBJ2-7	TRBV6-5	.
CASSFRLGIPGNTIYF	TGTGCCAGCAGTTTTCGATTGGGGATCCCTGGAAACACCATATATTTT	.	TRBJ1-3	TRBV27	.
CASRSPGRTSGNTIYF	TGTGCCAGCAGATCCCCGGGACGGACCTCTGGAAACACCATATATTTT	many	TRBJ1-3	TRBV7-2	.
CASSWTGGGRKAFF	TGTGCCAGCAGTTGGACAGGGGGCGGGCGTAAAGCTTTCTTT	many	TRBJ1-1	TRBV28	TRBD1
CASRETGALFYEQYF	TGTGCCAGCAGGGAGACAGGGGCCCTATTCTACGAGCAGTACTTC	many	TRBJ2-7	TRBV12-3/TRBV12-4	TRBD1
CASSSQTGVYGYTF	TGTGCCAGCAGTTCGCAAACAGGGGTCTATGGCTACACCTTC	many	TRBJ1-2	TRBV12-3/TRBV12-4	TRBD1
CASPGGQGEKTGANVLTF	TGTGCCAGCCCCGGGGGACAGGGGGAAAAAACTGGGGCCAACGTCCTGACTTTC	few	TRBJ2-6	TRBV6-2/TRBV6-3	TRBD1
CASSYSRLEMETQYF	TGTGCCAGCAGTTACTCTCGGCTAGAGATGGAGACCCAGTACTTC	.	TRBJ2-5	TRBV6-2/TRBV6-3	.
CAWSGAAGAGGFYEQYF	TGTGCCTGGAGTGGGGCAGCAGGGGCAGGGGGCTTCTACGAGCAGTACTTC	once	TRBJ2-7	TRBV30	TRBD1
CASTAGGVQYF	TGTGCCAGCACCGCCGGAGGGGTTCAGTACTTC	many	TRBJ2-4	TRBV6-1	.
CSARARRGRGSQPQHF	TGCAGTGCTAGAGCCCGGAGGGGCAGGGGAAGTCAGCCCCAGCATTTT	many	TRBJ1-5	TRBV20-1	.
CSVEKWPDSNTEAFF	TGCAGCGTTGAAAAATGGCCGGATTCGAACACTGAAGCTTTCTTT	many	TRBJ1-1	TRBV29-1	.
CAWSRTDTGEQYF	TGTGCCTGGAGTCGGACCGACACCGGGGAGCAGTACTTC	many	TRBJ2-7	TRBV30	.